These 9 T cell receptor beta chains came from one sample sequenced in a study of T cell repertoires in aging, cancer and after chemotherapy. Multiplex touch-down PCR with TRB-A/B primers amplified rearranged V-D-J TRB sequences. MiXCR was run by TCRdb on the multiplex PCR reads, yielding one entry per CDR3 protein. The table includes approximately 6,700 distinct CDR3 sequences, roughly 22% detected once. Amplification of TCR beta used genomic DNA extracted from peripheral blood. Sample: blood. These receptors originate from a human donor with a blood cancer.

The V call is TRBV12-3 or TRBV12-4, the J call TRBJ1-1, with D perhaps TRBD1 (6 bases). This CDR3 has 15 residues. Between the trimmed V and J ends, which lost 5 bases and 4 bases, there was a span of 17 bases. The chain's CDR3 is CASSGGAVSTTEAFF. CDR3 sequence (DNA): TGTGCCAGCAGTGGGGGGGCAGTCTCAACCACTGAAGCTTTCTTT.

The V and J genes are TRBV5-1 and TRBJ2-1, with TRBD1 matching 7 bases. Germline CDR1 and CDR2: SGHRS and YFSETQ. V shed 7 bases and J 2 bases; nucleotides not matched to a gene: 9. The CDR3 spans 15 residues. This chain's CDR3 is CASGQTGTAYNEQFF. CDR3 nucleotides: TGCGCCAGCGGACAAACCGGGACAGCCTACAATGAGCAGTTCTTC.

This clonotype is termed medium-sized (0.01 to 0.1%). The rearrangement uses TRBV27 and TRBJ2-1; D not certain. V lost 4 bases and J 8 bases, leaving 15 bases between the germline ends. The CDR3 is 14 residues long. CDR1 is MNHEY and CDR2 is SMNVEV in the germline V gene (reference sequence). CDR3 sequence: CASSYRALLDEQFF. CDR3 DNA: TGTGCCAGCAGTTACCGGGCCCTCCTGGATGAGCAGTTCTTC.

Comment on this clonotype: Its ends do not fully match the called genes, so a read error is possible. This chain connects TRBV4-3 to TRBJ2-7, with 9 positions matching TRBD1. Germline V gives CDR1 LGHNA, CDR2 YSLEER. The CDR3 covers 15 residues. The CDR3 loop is CASSQLGQGTYEQYF. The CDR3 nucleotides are TGTGCCAGCAGCCAACTGGGACAGGGAACCTACGAGCAGTACTTC.

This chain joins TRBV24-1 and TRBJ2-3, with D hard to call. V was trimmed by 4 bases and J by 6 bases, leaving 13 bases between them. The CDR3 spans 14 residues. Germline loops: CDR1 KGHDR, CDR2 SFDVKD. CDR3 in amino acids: CATSEGIGIDTQYF. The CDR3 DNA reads TGTGCCACCAGTGAAGGAATAGGCATTGATACGCAGTATTTT.

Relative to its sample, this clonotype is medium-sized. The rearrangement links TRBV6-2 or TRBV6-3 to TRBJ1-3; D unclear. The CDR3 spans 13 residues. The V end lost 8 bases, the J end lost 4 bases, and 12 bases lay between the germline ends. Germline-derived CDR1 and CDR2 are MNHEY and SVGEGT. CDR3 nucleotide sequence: TGTGCCAGCGTGAACGGGGTCGGAAACACCATATATTTT. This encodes CASVNGVGNTIYF.

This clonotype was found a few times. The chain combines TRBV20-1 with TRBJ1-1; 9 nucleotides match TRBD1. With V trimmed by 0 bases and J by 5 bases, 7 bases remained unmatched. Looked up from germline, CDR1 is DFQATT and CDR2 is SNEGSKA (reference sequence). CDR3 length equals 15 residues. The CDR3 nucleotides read TGCAGTGCTAGAGATATGGGACAGGGAAGGACTGAAGCTTTCTTT. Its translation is CSARDMGQGRTEAFF.

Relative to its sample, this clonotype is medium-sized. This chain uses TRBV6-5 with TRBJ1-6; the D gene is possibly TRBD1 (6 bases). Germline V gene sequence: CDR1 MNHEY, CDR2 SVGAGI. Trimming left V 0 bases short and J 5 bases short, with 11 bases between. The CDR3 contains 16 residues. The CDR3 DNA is TGTGCCAGCAGTTACTCGCCACAGGGAAATAATTCACCCCTCCACTTT. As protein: CASSYSPQGNNSPLHF.

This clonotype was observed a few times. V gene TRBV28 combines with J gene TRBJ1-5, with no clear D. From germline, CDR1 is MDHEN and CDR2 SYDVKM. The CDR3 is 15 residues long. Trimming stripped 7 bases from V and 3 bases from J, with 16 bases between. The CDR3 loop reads CASIEVGGLNQPQHF. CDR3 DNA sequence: TGTGCCAGCATCGAGGTAGGAGGGCTCAATCAGCCCCAGCATTTT. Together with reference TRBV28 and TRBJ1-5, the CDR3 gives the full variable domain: DVKVTQSSRYLVKRTGEKVFLECVQDMDHENMFWYRQDPGLGLRLIYFSYDVKMKEKGDIPEGYSVSREKKERFSLILESASTNQTSMYLCASIEVGGLNQPQHFGDGTRLSIL.